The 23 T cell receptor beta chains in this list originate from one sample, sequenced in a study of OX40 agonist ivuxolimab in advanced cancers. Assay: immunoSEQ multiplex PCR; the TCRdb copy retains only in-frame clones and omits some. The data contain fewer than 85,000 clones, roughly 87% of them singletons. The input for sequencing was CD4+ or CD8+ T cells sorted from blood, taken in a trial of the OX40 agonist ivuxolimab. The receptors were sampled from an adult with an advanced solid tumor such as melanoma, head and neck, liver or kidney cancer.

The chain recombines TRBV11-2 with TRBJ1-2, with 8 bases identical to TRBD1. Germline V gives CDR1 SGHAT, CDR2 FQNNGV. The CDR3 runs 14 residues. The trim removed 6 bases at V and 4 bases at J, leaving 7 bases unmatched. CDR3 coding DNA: TGTGCCAGCAGTCTTCGACAGGGGACCTATGGCTACACCTTC. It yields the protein CASSLRQGTYGYTF.

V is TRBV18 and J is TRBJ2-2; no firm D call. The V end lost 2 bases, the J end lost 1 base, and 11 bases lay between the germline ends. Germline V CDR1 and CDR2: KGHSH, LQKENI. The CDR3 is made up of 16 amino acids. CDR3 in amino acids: CASSPRQGLNTGELFF. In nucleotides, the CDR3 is TGTGCCAGCTCACCAAGGCAAGGATTGAACACCGGGGAGCTGTTTTTT.

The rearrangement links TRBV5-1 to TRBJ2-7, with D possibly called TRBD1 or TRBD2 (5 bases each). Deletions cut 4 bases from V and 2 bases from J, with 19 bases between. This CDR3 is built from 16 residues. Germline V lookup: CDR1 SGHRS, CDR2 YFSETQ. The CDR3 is CASSPTTGTAAYEQYF. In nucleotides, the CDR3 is TGCGCCAGCAGCCCTACAACCGGGACGGCCGCCTACGAGCAGTACTTC. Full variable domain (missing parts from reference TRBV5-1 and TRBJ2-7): KAGVTQTPRYLIKTRGQQVTLSCSPISGHRSVSWYQQTPGQGLQFLFEYFSETQRNKGNFPGRFSGRQFSNSRSEMNVSTLELGDSALYLCASSPTTGTAAYEQYFGPGTRLTVT.

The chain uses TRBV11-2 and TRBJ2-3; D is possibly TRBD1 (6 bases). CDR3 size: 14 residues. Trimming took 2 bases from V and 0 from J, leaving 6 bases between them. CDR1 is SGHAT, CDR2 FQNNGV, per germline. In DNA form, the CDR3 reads TGTGCCAGCAGCTTAACAGGGAGCACAGATACGCAGTATTTT. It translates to CASSLTGSTDTQYF.

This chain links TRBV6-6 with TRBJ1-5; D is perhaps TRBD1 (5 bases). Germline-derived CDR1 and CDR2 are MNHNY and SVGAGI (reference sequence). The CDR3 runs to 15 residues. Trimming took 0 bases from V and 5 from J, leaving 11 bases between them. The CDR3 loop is CASSYSWGVDQPQHF. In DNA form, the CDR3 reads TGTGCCAGCAGTTACTCCTGGGGGGTCGATCAGCCCCAGCATTTT.

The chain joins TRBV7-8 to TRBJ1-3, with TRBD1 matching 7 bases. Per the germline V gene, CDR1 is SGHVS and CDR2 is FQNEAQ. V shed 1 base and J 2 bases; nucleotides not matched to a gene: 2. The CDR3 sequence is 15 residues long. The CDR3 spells CASSLVTGAGNTIYF. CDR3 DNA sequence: TGTGCCAGCAGCTTAGTTACAGGGGCTGGAAACACCATATATTTT. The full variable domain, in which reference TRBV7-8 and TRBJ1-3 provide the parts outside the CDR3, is GAGVSQSPRYKVAKRGQDVALRCDPISGHVSLFWYQQALGQGPEFLTYFQNEAQLDKSGLPSDRFFAERPEGSVSTLKIQRTQQEDSAVYLCASSLVTGAGNTIYFGEGSWLTVV.

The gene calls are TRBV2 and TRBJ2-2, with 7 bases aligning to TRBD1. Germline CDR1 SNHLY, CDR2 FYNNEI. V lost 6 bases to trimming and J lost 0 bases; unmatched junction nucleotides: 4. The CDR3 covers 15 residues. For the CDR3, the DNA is TGTGCCAGCAGCGACAGGGCCACGAACACCGGGGAGCTGTTTTTT. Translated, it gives CASSDRATNTGELFF.

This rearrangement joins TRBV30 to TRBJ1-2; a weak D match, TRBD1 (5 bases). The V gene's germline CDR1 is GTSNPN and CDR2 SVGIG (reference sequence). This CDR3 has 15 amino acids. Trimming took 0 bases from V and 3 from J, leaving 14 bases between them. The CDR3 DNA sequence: TGTGCCTGGAGTGTACGCCCCAGGGCGGACTATGGCTACACCTTC. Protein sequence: CAWSVRPRADYGYTF.

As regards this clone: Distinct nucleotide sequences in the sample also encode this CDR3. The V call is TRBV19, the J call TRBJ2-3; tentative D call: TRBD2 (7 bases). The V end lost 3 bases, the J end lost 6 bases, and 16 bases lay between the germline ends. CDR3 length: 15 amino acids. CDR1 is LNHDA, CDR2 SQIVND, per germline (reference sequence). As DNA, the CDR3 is TGTGCCAGTAGTATGAAGAGGGGGGGATCCGATACGCAGTATTTT. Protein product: CASSMKRGGSDTQYF. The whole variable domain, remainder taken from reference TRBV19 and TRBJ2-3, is DGGITQSPKYLFRKEGQNVTLSCEQNLNHDAMYWYRQDPGQGLRLIYYSQIVNDFQKGDIAEGYSVSREKKESFPLTVTSAQKNPTAFYLCASSMKRGGSDTQYFGPGTRLTVL.

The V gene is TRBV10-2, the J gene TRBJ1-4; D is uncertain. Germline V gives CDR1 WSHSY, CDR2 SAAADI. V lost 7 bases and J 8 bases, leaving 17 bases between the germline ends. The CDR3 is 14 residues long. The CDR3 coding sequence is TGCGCCAGCACCCCATCCCCTAGTAGGGAAAAACTGTTTTTT. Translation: CASTPSPSREKLFF.

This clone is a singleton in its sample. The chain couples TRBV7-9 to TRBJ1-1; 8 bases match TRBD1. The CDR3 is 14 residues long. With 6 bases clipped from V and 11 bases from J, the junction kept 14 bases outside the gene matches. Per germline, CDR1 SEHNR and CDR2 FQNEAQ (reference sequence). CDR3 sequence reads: CASRYGTGPREAFF. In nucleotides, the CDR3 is TGTGCCAGCAGGTACGGGACAGGACCTCGAGAGGCTTTCTTT.

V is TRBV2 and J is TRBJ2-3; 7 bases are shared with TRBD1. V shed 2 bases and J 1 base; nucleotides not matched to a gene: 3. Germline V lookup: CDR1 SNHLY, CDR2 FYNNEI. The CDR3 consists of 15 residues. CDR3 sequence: CASSESQGGTDTQYF. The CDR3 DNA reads TGTGCCAGCAGTGAAAGTCAGGGGGGCACAGATACGCAGTATTTT.

In DNA form, the CDR3 reads TGCGCCAGCAGCCAAGATTCCAGCGGGGGCACAGATACGCAGTATTTT. It translates to CASSQDSSGGTDTQYF. The chain uses TRBV4-3 and TRBJ2-3; TRBD2 aligns across 7 bases. V lost 0 bases, J lost 1 base, and 4 bases stayed unmatched. Germline V CDR1 and CDR2: LGHNA, YSLEER. The CDR3 loop spans 16 amino acids.

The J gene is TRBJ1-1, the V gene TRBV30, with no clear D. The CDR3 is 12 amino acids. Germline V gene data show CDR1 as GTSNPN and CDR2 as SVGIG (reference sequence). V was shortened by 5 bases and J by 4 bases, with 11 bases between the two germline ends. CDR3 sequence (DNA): TGTGCCTGGTGGAGTTGGGGCACTGAAGCTTTCTTT. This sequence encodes CAWWSWGTEAFF. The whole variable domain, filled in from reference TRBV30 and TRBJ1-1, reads SQTIHQWPATLVQPVGSPLSLECTVEGTSNPNLYWYRQAAGRGLQLLFYSVGIGQISSEVPQNLSASRPQDRQFILSSKKLLLSDSGFYLCAWWSWGTEAFFGQGTRLTVV.

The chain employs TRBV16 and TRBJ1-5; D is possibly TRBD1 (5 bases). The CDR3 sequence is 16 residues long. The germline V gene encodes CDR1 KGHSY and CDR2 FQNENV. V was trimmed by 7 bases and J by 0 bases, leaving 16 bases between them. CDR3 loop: CASTSGIGYSNQPQHF. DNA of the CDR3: TGTGCCAGCACCTCAGGGATCGGTTATAGCAATCAGCCCCAGCATTTT.

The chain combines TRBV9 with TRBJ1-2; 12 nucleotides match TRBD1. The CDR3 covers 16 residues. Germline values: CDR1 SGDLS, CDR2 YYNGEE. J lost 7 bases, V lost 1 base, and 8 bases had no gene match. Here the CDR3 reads CASSVTVGQGAGGYTF. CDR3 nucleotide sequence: TGTGCCAGCAGCGTAACCGTGGGACAGGGGGCCGGTGGCTACACCTTC.

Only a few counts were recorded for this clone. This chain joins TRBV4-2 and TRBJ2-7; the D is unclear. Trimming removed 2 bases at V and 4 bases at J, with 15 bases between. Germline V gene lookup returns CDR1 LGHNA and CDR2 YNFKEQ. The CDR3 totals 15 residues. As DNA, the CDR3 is TGTGCCAGCAGCCAAACGACTGACCAGATGTACGAGCAGTACTTC. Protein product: CASSQTTDQMYEQYF.

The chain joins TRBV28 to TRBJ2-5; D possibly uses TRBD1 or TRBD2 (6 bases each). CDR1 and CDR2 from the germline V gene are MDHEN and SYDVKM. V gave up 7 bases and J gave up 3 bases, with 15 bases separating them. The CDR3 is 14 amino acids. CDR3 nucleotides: TGTGCCAGCACGCCGTCGGGGGCGAAAGAGACCCAGTACTTC. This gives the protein CASTPSGAKETQYF.

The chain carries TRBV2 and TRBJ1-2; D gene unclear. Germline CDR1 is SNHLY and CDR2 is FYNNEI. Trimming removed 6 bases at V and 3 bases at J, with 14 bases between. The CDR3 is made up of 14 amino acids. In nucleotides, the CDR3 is TGTGCCAGCAGCGACCAACAGTCATACTATGGCTACACCTTC. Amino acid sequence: CASSDQQSYYGYTF.

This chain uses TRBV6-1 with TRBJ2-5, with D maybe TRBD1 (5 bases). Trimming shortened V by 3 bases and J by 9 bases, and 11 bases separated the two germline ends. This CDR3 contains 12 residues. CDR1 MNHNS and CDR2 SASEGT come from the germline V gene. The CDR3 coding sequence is TGTGCCAGCAGTGAGGGGCTGCCATCCCAGTACTTC. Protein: CASSEGLPSQYF.

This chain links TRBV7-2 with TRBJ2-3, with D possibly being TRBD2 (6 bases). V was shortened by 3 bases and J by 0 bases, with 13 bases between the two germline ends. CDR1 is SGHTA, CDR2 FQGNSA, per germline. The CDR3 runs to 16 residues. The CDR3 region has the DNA TGTGCCAGCAGCTTGGTGGGGGGATCTAGCACAGATACGCAGTATTTT. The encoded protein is CASSLVGGSSTDTQYF.

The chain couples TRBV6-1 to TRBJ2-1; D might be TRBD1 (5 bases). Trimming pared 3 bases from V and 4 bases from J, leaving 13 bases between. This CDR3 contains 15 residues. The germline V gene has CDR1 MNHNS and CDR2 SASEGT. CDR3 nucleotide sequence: TGTGCCAGCAGTGACAGGGTTCCCTATTACAATGAGCAGTTCTTC. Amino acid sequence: CASSDRVPYYNEQFF.

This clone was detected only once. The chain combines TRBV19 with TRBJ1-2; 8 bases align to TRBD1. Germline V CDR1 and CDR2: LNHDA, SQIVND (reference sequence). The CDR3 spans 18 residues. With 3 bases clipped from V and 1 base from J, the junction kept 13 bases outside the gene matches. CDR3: CASSILRAGGLFNYGYTF. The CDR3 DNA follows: TGTGCCAGTAGTATTCTTCGGGCAGGGGGCCTTTTTAACTATGGCTACACCTTC.